Below, one T cell receptor beta chain is given with its context. The germline CDR1 and CDR2 sequences are SQVTM and ANQGSEA. CDR3 length: 16 amino acids. V lost 6 bases to trimming and J lost 0 bases; unmatched junction nucleotides: 8. This sample is part of a study of blood T cell repertoires in COVID-19. Turning to the study itself: Acute and convalescent COVID-19 specimens originated in the United States, Italy and Spain.

Enrolled through a virtual design, the participants were between about 18 and 100 years of age and came from about two dozen US areas. The study assigned cohorts using participant-reported clinical history. Repertoires were generated with immunoSEQ multiplex PCR, while TCRdb's copy carries only in-frame clones and drops some. In the table there are about 160,000 clones, 80% to 90% of which are singletons. The chain carries TRBV29-1 and TRBJ1-3; 10 positions match TRBD1. The source is a woman aged 45-59 years in a cohort exposed to, infected with or recovered from COVID-19 (not recorded which). Sequencing was carried out using PBMCs or T cells enriched from blood (not recorded which). In DNA, the CDR3 is TGCAGCGTCTGGACAGGGGGAGAGTCCTCTGGAAACACCATATATTTT. The encoded protein is CSVWTGGESSGNTIYF.